This TCR beta chain comes out of a study of response to subunit inactivated influenza vaccine. MiXCR, applied by TCRdb to the RT-PCR reads, yields one record per CDR3 protein. This sample has around 300,000 distinct CDR3 sequences, with 22% found just once. This CDR3 contains 16 residues. The V gene lost 1 base and the J gene lost 9 bases, with 19 bases spanning the gap. CDR1 and CDR2 (germline): LGHNA, YSLEER. Study-level findings and limits: The study's authors posited that every seasonal influenza vaccination enlists few new T cells.

A single count supports this clonotype. What it binds is unknown. The genes are TRBV4-3 and TRBJ2-1, with D perhaps matching TRBD2 (6 bases). This receptor was obtained from a man between 50 and 70 years old who received an inactivated influenza vaccine. The specimen comprised PBMCs from blood, sampled approximately 20 months after vaccination. The CDR3 region is CASSQGPAGSTSEQFF. Written as DNA, the CDR3 is TGCGCCAGCAGCCAAGGGCCAGCCGGGAGTACTAGTGAGCAGTTCTTC.